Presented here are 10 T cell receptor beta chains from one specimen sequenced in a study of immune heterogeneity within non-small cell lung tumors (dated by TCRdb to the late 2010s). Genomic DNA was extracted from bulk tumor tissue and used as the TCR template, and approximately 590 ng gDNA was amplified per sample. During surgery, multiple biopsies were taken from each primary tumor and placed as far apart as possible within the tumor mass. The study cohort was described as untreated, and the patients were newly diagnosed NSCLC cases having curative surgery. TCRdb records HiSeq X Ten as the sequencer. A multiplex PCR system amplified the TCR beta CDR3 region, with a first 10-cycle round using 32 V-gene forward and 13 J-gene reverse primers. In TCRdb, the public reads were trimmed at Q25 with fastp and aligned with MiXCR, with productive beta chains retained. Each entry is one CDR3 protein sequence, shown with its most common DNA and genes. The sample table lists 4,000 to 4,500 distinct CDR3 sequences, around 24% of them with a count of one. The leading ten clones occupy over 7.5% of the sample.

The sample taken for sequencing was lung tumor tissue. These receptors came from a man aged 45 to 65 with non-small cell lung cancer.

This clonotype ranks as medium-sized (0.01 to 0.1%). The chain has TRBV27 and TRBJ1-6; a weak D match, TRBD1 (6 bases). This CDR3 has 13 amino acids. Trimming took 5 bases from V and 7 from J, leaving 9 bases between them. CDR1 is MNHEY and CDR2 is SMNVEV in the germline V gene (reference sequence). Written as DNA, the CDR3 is TGTGCCAGCAGTAGGACAGAGAATTCACCCCTCCACTTT. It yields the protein CASSRTENSPLHF.

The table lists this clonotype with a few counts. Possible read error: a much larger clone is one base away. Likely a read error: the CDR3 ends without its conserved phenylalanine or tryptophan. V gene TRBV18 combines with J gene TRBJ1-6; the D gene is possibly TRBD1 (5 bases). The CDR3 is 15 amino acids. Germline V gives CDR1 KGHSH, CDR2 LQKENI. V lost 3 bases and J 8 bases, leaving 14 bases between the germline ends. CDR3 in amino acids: CASSPVPGSDSPLHL. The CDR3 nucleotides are TGTGCCAGCTCACCTGTCCCAGGGAGTGATTCACCCCTCCACCTT.

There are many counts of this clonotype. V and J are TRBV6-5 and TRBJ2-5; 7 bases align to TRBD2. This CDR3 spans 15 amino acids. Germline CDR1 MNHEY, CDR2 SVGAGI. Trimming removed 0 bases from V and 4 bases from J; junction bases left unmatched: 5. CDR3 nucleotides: TGTGCCAGCAGTTACTCCGAGGGCGGGGGAGAGACCCAGTACTTC. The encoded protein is CASSYSEGGGETQYF.

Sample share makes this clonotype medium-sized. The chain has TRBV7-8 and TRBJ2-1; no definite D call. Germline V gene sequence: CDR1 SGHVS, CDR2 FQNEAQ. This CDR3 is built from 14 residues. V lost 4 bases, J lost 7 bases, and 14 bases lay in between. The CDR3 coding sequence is TGTGCCAGCAGCTCAGGTCCTAGTAGTAATGAGCAGTTCTTC. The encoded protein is CASSSGPSSNEQFF.

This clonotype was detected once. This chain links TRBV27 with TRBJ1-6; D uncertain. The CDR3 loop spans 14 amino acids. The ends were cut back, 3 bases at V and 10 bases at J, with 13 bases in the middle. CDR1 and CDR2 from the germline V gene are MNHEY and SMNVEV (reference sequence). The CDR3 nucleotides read TGTGCCAGCAGTTTTGATAGGGTTGTCTCACCCCTCCACTTT. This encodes CASSFDRVVSPLHF.

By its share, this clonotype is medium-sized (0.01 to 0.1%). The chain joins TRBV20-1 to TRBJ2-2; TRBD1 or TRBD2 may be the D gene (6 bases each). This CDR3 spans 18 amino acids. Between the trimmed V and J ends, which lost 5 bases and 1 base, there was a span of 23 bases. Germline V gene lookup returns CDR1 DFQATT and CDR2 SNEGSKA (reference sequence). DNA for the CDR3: TGCAGTGCTCCAGGACTACCAGGGGCCCGCTGGAACACCGGGGAGCTGTTTTTT. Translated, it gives CSAPGLPGARWNTGELFF.

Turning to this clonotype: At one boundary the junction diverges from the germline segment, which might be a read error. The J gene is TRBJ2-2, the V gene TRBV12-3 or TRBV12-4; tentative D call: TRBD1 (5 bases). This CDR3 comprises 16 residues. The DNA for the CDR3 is TGTGCCAGCAGTTTAGGTGGCAGGGTGAACACCTGGGAGCTGTTTTTT. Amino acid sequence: CASSLGGRVNTWELFF.

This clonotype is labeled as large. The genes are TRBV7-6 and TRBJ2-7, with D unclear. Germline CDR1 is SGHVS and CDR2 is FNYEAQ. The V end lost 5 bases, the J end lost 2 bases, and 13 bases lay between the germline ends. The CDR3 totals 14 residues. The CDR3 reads CASSVGPSAYEQYF. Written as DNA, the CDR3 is TGTGCCAGCAGCGTAGGACCGTCGGCCTACGAGCAGTACTTC.

As DNA, the CDR3 is TGCGCCAAGGGGGAGGGGGAAAAGGCCCTCCACTTT. Translated: CAKGEGEKALHF. This chain uses TRBV10-2 with TRBJ1-6; tentatively, D is TRBD1 (6 bases). V lost 10 bases to trimming and J lost 14 bases, with 18 bases between them. CDR1 and CDR2 from the germline V gene are WSHSY and SAAADI. CDR3 length equals 12 residues.

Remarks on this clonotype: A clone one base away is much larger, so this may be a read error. For the CDR3, the DNA is TGCAGTGATAGAGATCGGGGTGGTAGCTCCTACAATGAGCAGTTCTTC. Its protein product is CSDRDRGGSSYNEQFF. This rearrangement joins TRBV20-1 to TRBJ2-1; tentative D call: TRBD2 (5 bases). The CDR3 runs to 16 residues. CDR1 is DFQATT, CDR2 SNEGSKA, per germline (reference sequence).